What follows is one T cell receptor beta chain and its context. Its antigen remains unknown. The junction shows a germline mismatch at one end, possibly a read error. The data were obtained in a study of tumor-infiltrating lymphocytes in primary liver carcinoma. Study in general: Tumor staging was T1-T3 N0M0; sizes spanned 4.2 to 10 cm across. Sample yields, roughly 3.5 to 7.5 million productive TCRbeta reads, were similar across the tissue types. Study conclusions and caveats: Pairs of tumor regions overlapped more than tumor-adjacent and tumor-blood pairs did.

DNA and RNA were both co-extracted from about 19-30 mg of bulk tissue that had not been sorted. The length of the CDR3 is 15 residues. Germline V gene lookup returns CDR1 SGHVS and CDR2 FQNEAQ. The input was approximately 500 ng total RNA; TCR beta cDNA was made from it with a constant-region primer. ARM-PCR was slightly modified, and three nested multiplex PCR rounds with it gave rise to the TCR beta libraries. Forward primers for TRBV1-TRBV30 and a C-beta reverse primer served the first two PCR rounds, at about 11 cycles each. Each CDR3 protein is one row after TCRdb ran MiXCR on the multiplex PCR reads. The sample lists approximately 47,000 distinct CDR3 sequences, over 65% occurring once.

The receptor was isolated from a man aged 40-49 years with primary liver carcinoma and hepatitis B virus infection. Sequencing used liver tumor tissue from sampling region 3. This sample's subset: tumor region T3, left-lateral pole. The V and J genes are TRBV7-8 and TRBJ2-3; no firm D call. CDR3 sequence: CASSLYRGGTDMQYF. CDR3 coding DNA: TGTGCCAGCAGCTTATACCGAGGCGGCACAGATATGCAGTATTTT.